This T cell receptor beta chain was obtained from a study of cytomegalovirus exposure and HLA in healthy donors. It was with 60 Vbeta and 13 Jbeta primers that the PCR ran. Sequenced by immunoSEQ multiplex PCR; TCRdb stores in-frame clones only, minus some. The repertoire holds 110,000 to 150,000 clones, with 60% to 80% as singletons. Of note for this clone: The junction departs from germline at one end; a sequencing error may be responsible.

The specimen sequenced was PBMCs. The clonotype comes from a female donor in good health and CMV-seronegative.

The CDR3 region is CSSSPPGFNGYTF. The CDR3 DNA sequence: TGTTCCAGCAGCCCCCCCGGGTTCAATGGCTACACCTTC. The rearrangement links TRBV7-9 to TRBJ1-2; D is unresolved. This CDR3 is 13 amino acids long. Germline V gene lookup returns CDR1 SEHNR and CDR2 FQNEAQ (reference sequence).